Shown below are 31 T cell receptor beta chains from a single sample sequenced in a study of identical twins. TCRdb fed the 5' RACE reads into MiXCR, producing one record per CDR3 protein. The sample includes some 570,000 distinct CDR3 sequences, about 20% of them seen just once. These data are also associated with another study on yellow fever vaccine responses in identical twins.

The sample comprised CD4+ T cells sorted from blood. These receptors were collected from a woman under 30 in good health.

This clonotype came up a few times. The chain carries TRBV3-1 and TRBJ2-2, with 7 bases matching TRBD1. Trimming took 3 bases from V and 6 from J; bases not matched to a gene: 7. Germline V lookup: CDR1 LGHDT, CDR2 YNNKEL (reference sequence). This CDR3 is 15 amino acids long. CDR3 coding DNA: TGTGCCAGCAGCCACAACAGGGGTAATGCCGGGGAGCTGTTTTTT. This translates into CASSHNRGNAGELFF. The variable domain in full, completed from reference TRBV3-1 and TRBJ2-2, reads DTAVSQTPKYLVTQMGNDKSIKCEQNLGHDTMYWYKQDSKKFLKIMFSYNNKELIINETVPNRFSPKSPDKAHLNLHINSLELGDSAVYFCASSHNRGNAGELFFGEGSRLTVL.

This clonotype appeared a few times. The chain is built from TRBV10-3 and TRBJ2-2; TRBD2 is a possible D gene (5 bases). In germline, CDR1 is ENHRY, CDR2 SYGVKD. V lost 4 bases and J lost 6, with 9 bases in between. The CDR3 is 13 amino acids. CDR3 sequence reads: CAISVGSPGELFF. The CDR3 DNA reads as TGTGCCATCAGTGTGGGGAGTCCCGGGGAGCTGTTTTTT.

This chain links TRBV4-1 with TRBJ2-5; 12 nucleotides agree with TRBD2. The CDR3 totals 16 residues. With 5 bases clipped from V and 2 bases from J, the junction kept 6 bases outside the gene matches. Germline values: CDR1 MGHRA, CDR2 YSYEKL. CDR3 bases: TGCGCCAGCAGCAAACTAGCGGGGGGCTTACAAGAGACCCAGTACTTC. Its protein product is CASSKLAGGLQETQYF.

The sample holds many counts of this clonotype. The chain has TRBV12-3 or TRBV12-4 and TRBJ2-4; 7 positions agree with TRBD2. CDR3 length: 16 residues. V lost 7 bases, J lost 0 bases, and 9 bases stayed unmatched. The CDR3 here is CASTPTGGLAKNIQYF. CDR3 coding DNA: TGTGCCAGCACTCCCACCGGGGGGTTAGCCAAAAACATTCAGTACTTC.

This clonotype appeared a few times. V is TRBV4-1 and J is TRBJ2-7; 9 nucleotides match TRBD2. The germline V gene has CDR1 MGHRA and CDR2 YSYEKL. This CDR3 is 16 amino acids long. V shed 2 bases, J shed 2 bases, and the junction held 7 bases outside the gene matches. The CDR3 loop is CASSQPGTSRTYEQYF. Written as DNA, the CDR3 is TGCGCCAGCAGCCAACCGGGGACTAGCAGGACCTACGAGCAGTACTTC.

This clonotype appeared a few times. The chain joins TRBV7-7 to TRBJ2-5; D is unclear. The CDR3 contains 14 residues. Trimming removed 0 bases at V and 4 bases at J, with 9 bases between. Germline V gives CDR1 SSHAT, CDR2 FNYEAQ (reference sequence). CDR3 sequence (DNA): TGTGCCAGCAGCTTAGCAGGGTTGTCAGAGACCCAGTACTTC. Protein product: CASSLAGLSETQYF.

This clonotype came up a few times. The CDR3 sequence: CASTSLAGANTGELFF. In nucleotides, the CDR3 is TGTGCCAGCACCTCCCTAGCGGGGGCCAACACCGGGGAGCTGTTTTTT. The V call is TRBV2, the J call TRBJ2-2; 10 nucleotides line up with TRBD2. V gave up 7 bases and J gave up 2 bases; unmatched junction bases: 7. The CDR3 is 16 residues long. Germline-derived CDR1 and CDR2 are SNHLY and FYNNEI.

V gene TRBV12-3 or TRBV12-4 combines with J gene TRBJ1-6, with 10 bases identical to TRBD1. The trim removed 6 bases at V and 10 bases at J, leaving 9 bases unmatched. The CDR3 is 15 residues long. The CDR3 nucleotides read TGTGCCAGCAGCTCGGGACAGGGGTCGGGATCACCCCTCCACTTT. This sequence encodes CASSSGQGSGSPLHF.

This clonotype was seen more than once but under ten times. The gene calls are TRBV5-1 and TRBJ1-1; D perhaps matches TRBD1 (6 bases). Trimming shortened V by 2 bases and J by 1 base, and 12 bases separated the two germline ends. Germline values: CDR1 SGHRS, CDR2 YFSETQ. There are 15 residues in the CDR3. The CDR3: CASSFYREPNTEAFF. CDR3 DNA sequence: TGCGCCAGCAGCTTCTACAGGGAGCCGAACACTGAAGCTTTCTTT.

In its sample, this clonotype was seen a few times. The CDR3 sequence: CASSQDPPRTSSFF. CDR3 DNA sequence: TGTGCCAGCAGCCAAGATCCCCCCAGGACTAGTTCCTTCTTC. J is TRBJ2-1 and V is TRBV3-1; 7 nucleotides agree with TRBD2. Germline trimming cut 0 bases from V and 16 bases from J; bases unmatched to any gene: 12. Germline CDR1 reads LGHDT; CDR2 reads YNNKEL (reference sequence). The CDR3 is 14 residues long.

The chain employs TRBV5-1 and TRBJ1-2; D remains unclear. Trimming took off 0 bases at V and 3 bases at J, with 9 bases between the two ends. From germline, CDR1 is SGHRS and CDR2 YFSETQ. The CDR3 is 14 amino acids. DNA of the CDR3: TGCGCCAGCAGCTTGGGCACCTGGGACTATGGCTACACCTTC. Its protein is CASSLGTWDYGYTF. The entire variable domain, with the rest obtained from reference TRBV5-1 and TRBJ1-2, is as follows: KAGVTQTPRYLIKTRGQQVTLSCSPISGHRSVSWYQQTPGQGLQFLFEYFSETQRNKGNFPGRFSGRQFSNSRSEMNVSTLELGDSALYLCASSLGTWDYGYTFGSGTRLTVV.

This clonotype appeared a few times. The V gene is TRBV12-3 or TRBV12-4, the J gene TRBJ2-3, with D uncertain. This CDR3 has 15 residues. Trimming cost V 5 bases and J 2 bases, with 14 bases left between them. The CDR3 region has the DNA TGTGCCAGCAGTCCTACCTGGGGTTACACAGATACGCAGTATTTT. Amino acid sequence: CASSPTWGYTDTQYF.

J is TRBJ1-1 and V is TRBV10-3, with a tentative D call TRBD1 (5 bases). Trimming stripped 5 bases from V and 5 bases from J, with 21 bases between. CDR1 is ENHRY, CDR2 SYGVKD, per germline. The CDR3 loop spans 16 amino acids. This CDR3 reads CAISPTASGGKTEAFF. The DNA for the CDR3 is TGTGCCATCAGTCCCACGGCGAGCGGGGGTAAGACTGAAGCTTTCTTT.

CDR3 sequence: CASRSGLRGGPSYNEQFF. CDR3 nucleotides: TGTGCCAGCAGGTCGGGACTACGGGGCGGGCCCTCCTACAATGAGCAGTTCTTC. The chain uses TRBV12-3 or TRBV12-4 and TRBJ2-1, with TRBD2 identical over 7 bases. V shed 6 bases and J 0 bases; nucleotides not matched to a gene: 14. The CDR3 contains 18 residues.

This clonotype appeared many times. V is TRBV12-3 or TRBV12-4 and J is TRBJ2-1, with 8 bases aligning to TRBD2. The CDR3 consists of 13 residues. J gave up 11 bases and V 7 bases, and 10 bases lay outside the gene matches. The CDR3: CASTQAGAKKQFF. The CDR3, as DNA: TGTGCCAGCACCCAAGCGGGAGCTAAGAAGCAGTTCTTC.

The chain employs TRBV18 and TRBJ2-1, with no clear D. CDR1 is KGHSH and CDR2 is LQKENI in the germline V gene. The CDR3 sequence is 15 residues long. The V end was cut by 3 bases, the J end by 0 bases, with 9 bases between. The CDR3 reads CASSPALLSYNEQFF. As DNA, the CDR3 is TGTGCCAGCTCACCGGCCTTACTCTCCTACAATGAGCAGTTCTTC.

This clonotype was detected a few times. The V gene is TRBV7-9, the J gene TRBJ2-1; D is undetermined. This CDR3 is 15 amino acids long. V lost 5 bases, J lost 2 bases, and 13 bases lay in between. From germline, CDR1 is SEHNR and CDR2 FQNEAQ (reference sequence). CDR3 DNA: TGTGCCAGCAGCCCCAAGGGTAGCCCCTACAATGAGCAGTTCTTC. Amino acid sequence: CASSPKGSPYNEQFF.

V gene TRBV4-1 combines with J gene TRBJ2-6; D perhaps matches TRBD1 (6 bases). The germline V and J ends were trimmed by 4 bases and 4 bases, with 17 bases remaining between them. The CDR3 runs 17 residues. Per the germline V gene, CDR1 is MGHRA and CDR2 is YSYEKL. The CDR3 nucleotides are TGCGCCAGCAGCCCCGCCAGTTTGGGGGCGGGGGCCAACGTCCTGACTTTC. Translation: CASSPASLGAGANVLTF.

This clonotype was recorded only once. The V and J genes are TRBV20-1 and TRBJ2-3; possibly TRBD2 for D (5 bases). Trimming removed 6 bases at V and 5 bases at J, with 12 bases between. Germline CDR1 is DFQATT and CDR2 is SNEGSKA (reference sequence). The CDR3 is 12 residues long. CDR3 protein: CSASGVRDTQYF. The DNA for the CDR3 is TGCAGTGCCTCCGGGGTGCGAGATACGCAGTATTTT.

In this sample, this clonotype turned up a few times. The chain joins TRBV11-3 to TRBJ2-5; TRBD2 might be the D (6 bases). V was trimmed by 5 bases and J by 9 bases, leaving 10 bases between them. The CDR3 covers 11 residues. Germline V gene lookup returns CDR1 SGHNT and CDR2 YENEEA. In DNA, the CDR3 is TGTGCCAGCAGCACCCGGGAGTCCCAGTACTTC. Translation: CASSTRESQYF.

This chain connects TRBV6-5 to TRBJ2-1; no reliable D call. CDR3 length: 14 residues. V lost 2 bases and J lost 9, with 14 bases in between. The germline V gene encodes CDR1 MNHEY and CDR2 SVGAGI. CDR3 bases: TGTGCCAGCAGTTACCGGTCCCCGCTCGGTGAGCAGTTCTTC. Translated, it gives CASSYRSPLGEQFF.

This clonotype turned up a few times. CDR3 sequence: CATSANLGGRASGTQYF. CDR3 sequence (DNA): TGTGCCACCAGTGCCAACCTCGGGGGCAGGGCGTCGGGTACGCAGTATTTT. V and J are TRBV24-1 and TRBJ2-3, with D perhaps being TRBD1 or TRBD2 (6 bases each). V lost 5 bases and J lost 8, with 25 bases in between. The CDR3 loop spans 17 amino acids. Germline V gives CDR1 KGHDR, CDR2 SFDVKD.

There are a few counts of this clonotype. The gene calls are TRBV2 and TRBJ1-3; D remains unclear. The CDR3 has 11 residues. Trimming pared 1 base from V and 5 bases from J, leaving 0 bases between. Per germline, CDR1 SNHLY and CDR2 FYNNEI. CDR3 sequence (DNA): TGTGCCAGCAGTGAAGGAAACACCATATATTTT. The encoded protein is CASSEGNTIYF.

To note about this clonotype: One end of the junction varies from germline; a read error may be responsible. V is TRBV28 and J is TRBJ1-2; TRBD1 matches 10 bases. Germline CDR1 is MDHEN and CDR2 is SYDVKM. CDR3 length: 13 amino acids. The DNA for the CDR3 is TGTGCCAGCAGTGGACCGGGCCGGGACAGGGGACGCTTC. This codes for CASSGPGRDRGRF.

This chain links TRBV29-1 with TRBJ2-1; TRBD1 matches at 9 bases. The trim removed 2 bases at V and 1 base at J, leaving 6 bases unmatched. This CDR3 comprises 16 residues. Germline V lookup: CDR1 SQVTM, CDR2 ANQGSEA. The CDR3 sequence is CSVESRQGGSYNEQFF. The CDR3 DNA is TGCAGCGTTGAATCTAGACAGGGGGGGTCCTACAATGAGCAGTTCTTC.

At least ten counts were recorded for this clonotype. This chain connects TRBV20-1 to TRBJ1-1, with TRBD1 identical over 7 bases. The CDR3 extends over 14 amino acids. Losses at the gene ends were 1 base for V and 5 bases for J; bases not matched to a gene: 7. Germline loops: CDR1 DFQATT, CDR2 SNEGSKA (reference sequence). CDR3 nucleotide sequence: TGCAGTGCTAGAGCCGTCCAGGGGGGAACTGAAGCTTTCTTT. Translation: CSARAVQGGTEAFF.

The chain has TRBV20-1 and TRBJ1-5; 8 nucleotides align to TRBD1. V dropped 4 bases and J dropped 6; count of bases not matched to a gene: 5. The CDR3 spans 13 residues. The V gene's germline CDR1 is DFQATT and CDR2 SNEGSKA (reference sequence). The CDR3: CSAIQDRGQPQHF. The CDR3 nucleotides read TGCAGTGCTATCCAAGACAGGGGTCAGCCCCAGCATTTT.

Only a few counts were recorded for this clonotype. The chain carries TRBV19 and TRBJ1-1, with 7 bases identical to TRBD1. J gave up 0 bases and V 7 bases, and 11 bases lay outside the gene matches. The CDR3 sequence is 16 residues long. The V gene's germline CDR1 is LNHDA and CDR2 SQIVND (reference sequence). CDR3 DNA: TGTGCCAGTATGGGGAGACAGGGTCCTATGAACACTGAAGCTTTCTTT. Translated, it gives CASMGRQGPMNTEAFF.

The CDR3 coding sequence is TGTGCCAGCAGTTTCGGGGGGTCTGAGCAGTTCTTC. Its translation is CASSFGGSEQFF. The rearrangement uses TRBV12-3 or TRBV12-4 and TRBJ2-1; 7 nucleotides line up with TRBD2. The V segment lost 3 bases and the J segment 9 bases; nucleotides outside the gene matches: 2. The CDR3 has 12 residues.

This sequence joins TRBV5-1 and TRBJ1-2; 9 positions match TRBD1. CDR1 is SGHRS, CDR2 YFSETQ, per germline. V was clipped by 4 bases and J by 1 base; unmatched bases: 5. The CDR3 totals 15 residues. The CDR3 protein is CASSQGQGVNYGYTF. Here the CDR3 DNA reads TGCGCCAGCAGCCAGGGACAGGGCGTTAACTATGGCTACACCTTC.

The chain uses TRBV2 and TRBJ2-3, with 7 bases matching TRBD2. Per germline, CDR1 SNHLY and CDR2 FYNNEI. Germline trimming cut 3 bases from V and 3 bases from J; bases unmatched to any gene: 3. There are 14 residues in the CDR3. DNA for the CDR3: TGTGCCAGCAGTGAGCGGGAGTTGACAGATACGCAGTATTTT. It codes for CASSERELTDTQYF. The complete variable domain, with remaining parts taken from reference TRBV2 and TRBJ2-3, reads EPEVTQTPSHQVTQMGQEVILRCVPISNHLYFYWYRQILGQKVEFLVSFYNNEISEKSEIFDDQFSVERPDGSNFTLKIRSTKLEDSAMYFCASSERELTDTQYFGPGTRLTVL.